This TCR beta chain was sequenced during a study of Graves' ophthalmopathy and Graves' hyperthyroidism. Scientists amplified the TCR beta CDR3 regions from RNA transcripts. A first-round RT-PCR used HTBI primers, followed by a second-round multiplex PCR. TCRdb passed the multiplex PCR reads through MiXCR, listing each CDR3 protein once. The sample contains 350,000 to 400,000 distinct CDR3 sequences, approximately 16% of which appear only once. The CDR3 runs to 16 residues. The germline gives CDR1 DFQATT, CDR2 SNEGSKA (reference sequence). Trimming cost V 6 bases and J 5 bases; bases outside gene matches: 15. This clonotype was detected ten times or more.

Sequencing used peripheral blood. This sequence originates from a woman under 30 with Graves' ophthalmopathy. The chain joins TRBV20-1 to TRBJ2-5, with 10 bases lining up with TRBD2. CDR3 loop: CSAHGIPSGGAETQYF. The CDR3 DNA follows: TGCAGTGCCCATGGAATCCCAAGCGGGGGGGCCGAGACCCAGTACTTC.